This TCR beta chain is from a study of cytomegalovirus exposure and HLA in healthy donors. About the research overall: In terms of ancestry, the Caucasian-associated cluster contained roughly four fifths of the approximately 400 genotyped donors.

Broader study findings: In all likelihood, a cluster of highly shared sequence variants was a sequencing artifact. Indistinguishable V segments such as TRBV6-2 and TRBV6-3 were excluded.

To note about this clone: Its antigen remains unidentified.

60 Vbeta and 13 Jbeta primers were used in PCR. The table came from immunoSEQ multiplex PCR; TCRdb's copy has only in-frame clones and leaves some out. Among some 160,000 clones, around four fifths were seen once, and the ten largest hold 1.5% to 2%. CDR1 is SQVTM and CDR2 is ANQGSEA in the germline V gene. The CDR3 length is 9 residues. Deletions cut 5 bases from V and 11 bases from J, with 9 bases between. The TCR originated in a man between 18 and 29 years old in good health and CMV-seronegative. V usage is TRBV29-1 and J usage is TRBJ1-2; no clear D. Sequencing was done on a sample of PBMCs. CDR3 sequence (DNA): TGCAGCGTTTCTGACGGGTACACCTTC. It yields the protein CSVSDGYTF.